Presented here are 10 T cell receptor beta chains from one specimen sequenced in a study of shared clonotypes between healthy human individuals. Clones were read by immunoSEQ multiplex PCR, and TCRdb kept only the in-frame ones, dropping some. This table holds about 1.5 million clones, 95% to 99% found once. The sample was naive CD4+ T cells sorted from blood. Subset here: CD45RA+ positively selected. Source of these receptors: a man aged 25-45 years in good health.

The CDR3 nucleotides are TGCAGCGTTGAACGGGGACTAGCGAGTGAGCAGTTCTTC. Its protein product is CSVERGLASEQFF. This sequence joins TRBV29-1 and TRBJ2-1; 10 bases align to TRBD2. The CDR3 covers 13 residues. V trimming: 2 bases; J trimming: 9 bases; junction bases outside the gene matches: 4. Germline V gene sequence: CDR1 SQVTM, CDR2 ANQGSEA.

The rearrangement links TRBV7-2 to TRBJ1-2; 7 bases line up with TRBD1. The V gene end was trimmed by 7 bases and the J gene end by 7 bases; junction bases not matched to a gene: 18. Looked up from germline, CDR1 is SGHTA and CDR2 is FQGNSA. The CDR3 is made up of 16 amino acids. This CDR3 is CASNRPLPGTVVGYTF. The CDR3 coding sequence is TGTGCCAGCAACCGTCCCCTGCCCGGGACAGTAGTTGGCTACACCTTC.

This chain links TRBV6-6 with TRBJ1-2, with TRBD1 matching 11 bases. Germline V gives CDR1 MNHNY, CDR2 SVGAGI (reference sequence). Trimming removed 4 bases from V and 4 bases from J; junction bases left unmatched: 8. The CDR3 totals 16 residues. The CDR3 DNA follows: TGTGCCAGCAGTTTGAGGACAGGGGGCGACCCCTATGGCTACACCTTC. The encoded protein is CASSLRTGGDPYGYTF.

The chain combines TRBV12-5 with TRBJ2-7; D is unclear. In germline, CDR1 is LGHNT, CDR2 FRNRAP. With 3 bases removed from V and 4 bases from J, the gap between germline ends came to 7 bases. This CDR3 comprises 12 residues. CDR3 in amino acids: CASGFGTYEQYF. In nucleotides, the CDR3 is TGTGCTAGTGGTTTCGGAACGTACGAGCAGTACTTC.

This clone was recorded once. The rearrangement links TRBV5-6 to TRBJ2-3; D assignment may be TRBD1 or TRBD2 (6 bases each). The CDR3 loop spans 14 amino acids. Germline V gene lookup returns CDR1 SGHDT and CDR2 YYEEEE. Trimming stripped 1 base from V and 7 bases from J, with 13 bases between. The chain's CDR3 is CASSLFGGRHTQYF. For the CDR3, the DNA is TGTGCCAGCAGCTTGTTTGGGGGGCGGCATACGCAGTATTTT.

The V gene is TRBV18, the J gene TRBJ2-7, with D perhaps matching TRBD1 or TRBD2 (5 bases each). The CDR3 has 16 amino acids. Trimming pared 6 bases from V and 1 base from J, leaving 19 bases between. Germline V gene data show CDR1 as KGHSH and CDR2 as LQKENI. CDR3 DNA: TGTGCCAGCTCGCGGTTATCCGGGACGGCTTCCTACGAGCAGTACTTC. Amino acids: CASSRLSGTASYEQYF.

The chain is built from TRBV10-1 and TRBJ2-1, with a possible D match to TRBD2 (6 bases). V lost 4 bases and J lost 0, with 13 bases in between. The CDR3 loop spans 16 amino acids. The germline gives CDR1 WNHNN, CDR2 SYGVQD (reference sequence). In DNA form, the CDR3 reads TGCGCCAGCAGTGGATCTGCGGGGCCCTCCTACAATGAGCAGTTCTTC. This translates into CASSGSAGPSYNEQFF.

The chain uses TRBV6-1 and TRBJ2-3; the D is unclear. V gave up 4 bases and J gave up 1 base, with 9 bases separating them. The CDR3 contains 14 residues. Germline V gene sequence: CDR1 MNHNS, CDR2 SASEGT. CDR3 loop: CASSVHGGTDTQYF. The DNA for the CDR3 is TGTGCCAGCAGTGTACATGGGGGCACAGATACGCAGTATTTT.

V gene TRBV7-9 combines with J gene TRBJ2-1; possibly TRBD2 for D (6 bases). Trimming removed 10 bases at V and 0 bases at J, with 13 bases between. Germline V gene data show CDR1 as SEHNR and CDR2 as FQNEAQ (reference sequence). CDR3 size: 14 residues. CDR3 amino acids: CATTASASYNEQFF. CDR3 nucleotide sequence: TGTGCCACCACGGCTAGCGCCTCCTACAATGAGCAGTTCTTC.

As DNA, the CDR3 is TGCGCCAGCAGTTCTTATGGGGCCCAAGACTCCCATGAGCAGTTCTTC. It specifies CASSSYGAQDSHEQFF. V gene TRBV10-2 combines with J gene TRBJ2-1, with D perhaps matching TRBD1 (5 bases). V gave up 5 bases and J gave up 8 bases, with 22 bases separating them. The CDR3 is 16 amino acids. Per the germline V gene, CDR1 is WSHSY and CDR2 is SAAADI.